The rows below give T cell receptor beta chains drawn from one sample of a study of PD-1 blockade in classical Hodgkin lymphoma. Libraries were prepared by immunoSEQ multiplex PCR; TCRdb keeps only in-frame clonotypes and omits some of them. Of around 17,000 clones in the sample, about 61% were seen once. Sequencing used peripheral blood mononuclear cells (PBMCs), obtained before the fourth cycle of nivolumab. These TCRs come from a human donor with classical Hodgkin lymphoma. Both conserved end residues are part of each CDR3. Each record gives: V gene, D gene, clone size, J gene, CDR3 protein, CDR3 DNA. D genes are given only for firm matches. Expanded clones are given a class, and other clones once, few, many or no size at all.

v_gene: TRBV6-5; d_gene: .; abundance: .; j_gene: TRBJ2-1; CDR3aa: CASRSIGQNNEQFF; CDR3nt: TGTGCCAGCAGGTCCATCGGACAGAACAATGAGCAGTTCTTC
v_gene: TRBV28; d_gene: .; abundance: medium-sized; j_gene: TRBJ2-3; CDR3aa: CASSLTSRVSTDTQYF; CDR3nt: TGTGCCAGCAGTTTAACTAGTCGGGTTAGCACAGATACGCAGTATTTT
v_gene: TRBV9; d_gene: TRBD2; abundance: .; j_gene: TRBJ2-3; CDR3aa: CASSVAGGASGRFDTQYF; CDR3nt: TGTGCCAGCAGCGTAGCAGGAGGGGCTAGCGGGAGATTCGATACGCAGTATTTT
v_gene: TRBV27; d_gene: TRBD2; abundance: .; j_gene: TRBJ2-2; CDR3aa: CASSFAAGGIGELFF; CDR3nt: TGTGCCAGCAGTTTCGCGGCGGGAGGAATCGGGGAGCTGTTTTTT
v_gene: TRBV2; d_gene: TRBD2; abundance: few; j_gene: TRBJ2-2; CDR3aa: CASSWSQETSGRGTGELFF; CDR3nt: TGTGCCAGCAGTTGGTCCCAGGAGACTAGCGGGAGAGGTACCGGGGAGCTGTTTTTT
v_gene: TRBV7-9; d_gene: .; abundance: once; j_gene: TRBJ1-1; CDR3aa: CASSLEGRYTEAFF; CDR3nt: TGTGCCAGCAGCTTAGAAGGCAGGTACACTGAAGCTTTCTTT
v_gene: TRBV4-1; d_gene: .; abundance: .; j_gene: TRBJ1-5; CDR3aa: CASSQEGRYNQPQHF; CDR3nt: TGCGCCAGCAGCCAAGAGGGCCGATACAATCAGCCCCAGCATTTT
v_gene: TRBV4-1; d_gene: .; abundance: medium-sized; j_gene: TRBJ2-7; CDR3aa: CASSQVWDVYEQYF; CDR3nt: TGCGCCAGCAGCCAAGTTTGGGACGTCTACGAGCAGTACTTC
v_gene: TRBV28; d_gene: .; abundance: .; j_gene: TRBJ1-3; CDR3aa: CASLSFSGNTIYF; CDR3nt: TGTGCCAGTCTCAGTTTCTCTGGAAACACCATATATTTT
v_gene: TRBV6-5; d_gene: TRBD1; abundance: .; j_gene: TRBJ2-4; CDR3aa: CASRGSGQGKNIQYF; CDR3nt: TGTGCCAGCAGGGGGAGTGGACAGGGCAAAAACATTCAGTACTTC
v_gene: TRBV28; d_gene: .; abundance: .; j_gene: TRBJ1-3; CDR3aa: CASSRQDVALFFSGNTIYF; CDR3nt: TGTGCCAGCAGCCGACAGGACGTCGCTCTTTTCTTCTCTGGAAACACCATATATTTT
v_gene: TRBV18; d_gene: TRBD1; abundance: .; j_gene: TRBJ1-2; CDR3aa: CASSPGTGPRGYTF; CDR3nt: TGTGCCAGCTCACCCGGGACAGGCCCAAGGGGCTACACCTTC
v_gene: TRBV5-6; d_gene: .; abundance: .; j_gene: TRBJ2-7; CDR3aa: CASSSYSYEQYF; CDR3nt: TGTGCCAGCAGCTCCTACAGCTACGAGCAGTACTTC
v_gene: TRBV9; d_gene: .; abundance: once; j_gene: TRBJ2-1; CDR3aa: CASSARAQRNYPSYNNEQFF; CDR3nt: TGTGCCAGCAGCGCGAGAGCCCAGAGGAACTACCCTTCTTACAACAATGAGCAGTTCTTC
v_gene: TRBV5-6; d_gene: TRBD2; abundance: .; j_gene: TRBJ2-1; CDR3aa: CASSLEPLTSGIYNNEQFF; CDR3nt: TGTGCCAGCAGCTTGGAGCCCCTGACTAGCGGAATATATAACAATGAGCAGTTCTTC
v_gene: TRBV5-6; d_gene: .; abundance: .; j_gene: TRBJ1-4; CDR3aa: CASSQLQRNEKLFF; CDR3nt: TGTGCCAGCAGCCAGCTCCAGCGGAATGAAAAACTGTTTTTT
v_gene: TRBV14; d_gene: .; abundance: few; j_gene: TRBJ1-1; CDR3aa: CASSLETREVNTEAFF; CDR3nt: TGTGCCAGCAGCCTTGAGACGCGGGAAGTGAACACTGAAGCTTTCTTT
v_gene: TRBV19; d_gene: .; abundance: .; j_gene: TRBJ1-5; CDR3aa: CASSPRDNQPQHF; CDR3nt: TGTGCCAGTAGTCCCAGGGACAATCAGCCCCAGCATTTT
v_gene: TRBV18; d_gene: TRBD1; abundance: .; j_gene: TRBJ2-5; CDR3aa: CASSPPGTGGRETQYF; CDR3nt: TGTGCCAGCTCACCACCCGGGACAGGGGGCCGGGAGACCCAGTACTTC
v_gene: TRBV9; d_gene: .; abundance: .; j_gene: TRBJ2-4; CDR3aa: CASSVDAVSAKNIQYF; CDR3nt: TGTGCCAGCAGCGTAGATGCGGTTTCGGCCAAAAACATTCAGTACTTC
v_gene: TRBV4-1; d_gene: TRBD1; abundance: few; j_gene: TRBJ1-1; CDR3aa: CASSQATTGTEAFF; CDR3nt: TGCGCCAGCAGCCAAGCCACGACAGGGACTGAAGCTTTCTTT
v_gene: TRBV28; d_gene: .; abundance: once; j_gene: TRBJ1-5; CDR3aa: CASTPYGQPQHF; CDR3nt: TGTGCCAGCACCCCGTACGGTCAGCCCCAGCATTTT
v_gene: TRBV9; d_gene: .; abundance: .; j_gene: TRBJ2-4; CDR3aa: CASSVDRDLAKNIQYF; CDR3nt: TGTGCCAGCAGCGTAGACCGCGACCTAGCCAAAAACATTCAGTACTTC
v_gene: TRBV28; d_gene: TRBD1; abundance: few; j_gene: TRBJ2-3; CDR3aa: CASNPGTGTDTQYF; CDR3nt: TGTGCCAGCAACCCCGGGACAGGGACAGATACGCAGTATTTT
v_gene: TRBV10-3; d_gene: .; abundance: .; j_gene: TRBJ1-4; CDR3aa: CAISETLVEKLFF; CDR3nt: TGTGCCATCAGTGAGACCCTTGTGGAAAAACTGTTTTTT
v_gene: TRBV7-9; d_gene: TRBD2; abundance: .; j_gene: TRBJ2-4; CDR3aa: CASSPGGIQYF; CDR3nt: TGTGCCAGCAGCCCCGGGGGGATTCAGTACTTC
v_gene: TRBV27; d_gene: .; abundance: .; j_gene: TRBJ2-7; CDR3aa: CASSWVHEQYF; CDR3nt: TGTGCCAGCAGTTGGGTCCACGAGCAGTACTTC
v_gene: TRBV27; d_gene: .; abundance: .; j_gene: TRBJ2-3; CDR3aa: CASSSLRSTDTQYF; CDR3nt: TGTGCCAGCAGTTCCCTTAGGAGCACAGATACGCAGTATTTT
v_gene: TRBV28; d_gene: .; abundance: once; j_gene: TRBJ1-3; CDR3aa: CASSLFFRSSGNTIYF; CDR3nt: TGTGCCAGCAGTTTATTCTTCAGGAGCTCTGGAAACACCATATATTTT
v_gene: TRBV9; d_gene: .; abundance: .; j_gene: TRBJ1-1; CDR3aa: CASSVVVGEEATEAFF; CDR3nt: TGTGCCAGCAGCGTAGTAGTCGGGGAGGAGGCCACTGAAGCTTTCTTT
v_gene: TRBV27; d_gene: .; abundance: .; j_gene: TRBJ1-2; CDR3aa: CASSLNVLGPWYGYTF; CDR3nt: TGTGCCAGCAGTTTAAACGTCCTCGGGCCTTGGTATGGCTACACCTTC
v_gene: TRBV15; d_gene: .; abundance: once; j_gene: TRBJ2-7; CDR3aa: CATSRDRSYEQYF; CDR3nt: TGTGCCACCAGCAGAGACAGGTCCTACGAGCAGTACTTC
v_gene: TRBV7-9; d_gene: .; abundance: few; j_gene: TRBJ2-6; CDR3aa: CASSLGTDSGANVLTF; CDR3nt: TGTGCCAGCAGCTTAGGAACTGACTCTGGGGCCAACGTCCTGACTTTC
v_gene: TRBV2; d_gene: TRBD2; abundance: few; j_gene: TRBJ2-5; CDR3aa: CASSEGASGSGVGTQYF; CDR3nt: TGTGCCAGCAGTGAAGGGGCTAGCGGGAGTGGAGTAGGGACCCAGTACTTC
v_gene: TRBV29-1; d_gene: .; abundance: .; j_gene: TRBJ1-4; CDR3aa: CSVVVRANEKLFF; CDR3nt: TGCAGCGTTGTCGTACGGGCTAATGAAAAACTGTTTTTT
v_gene: TRBV9; d_gene: .; abundance: .; j_gene: TRBJ2-7; CDR3aa: CASSGSGYEQYF; CDR3nt: TGTGCCAGCAGCGGGAGCGGCTACGAGCAGTACTTC
v_gene: TRBV28; d_gene: TRBD2; abundance: medium-sized; j_gene: TRBJ2-3; CDR3aa: CASSRRTSGTDTQYF; CDR3nt: TGTGCCAGCAGCCGTCGGACTAGCGGCACAGATACGCAGTATTTT
v_gene: TRBV5-6; d_gene: .; abundance: .; j_gene: TRBJ1-1; CDR3aa: CASSLGWTEAFF; CDR3nt: TGTGCCAGCAGCTTGGGGTGGACTGAAGCTTTCTTT
v_gene: TRBV2; d_gene: TRBD1; abundance: .; j_gene: TRBJ2-5; CDR3aa: CANKGAGFWETQYF; CDR3nt: TGTGCCAACAAGGGGGCAGGGTTCTGGGAGACCCAGTACTTC
v_gene: TRBV5-1; d_gene: .; abundance: .; j_gene: TRBJ2-7; CDR3aa: CASSLETRTYEQYF; CDR3nt: TGCGCCAGCAGCTTGGAAACCAGGACCTACGAGCAGTACTTC
v_gene: TRBV7-2; d_gene: .; abundance: .; j_gene: TRBJ2-7; CDR3aa: CASSPAGTHTYEQYF; CDR3nt: TGTGCCAGCAGCCCAGCCGGGACTCATACTTACGAGCAGTACTTC
v_gene: TRBV7-7; d_gene: TRBD1; abundance: few; j_gene: TRBJ2-1; CDR3aa: CASSSNRDRVHEQFF; CDR3nt: TGTGCTAGCAGCTCCAACCGGGACAGGGTGCATGAGCAGTTCTTC
v_gene: TRBV7-2; d_gene: .; abundance: .; j_gene: TRBJ2-3; CDR3aa: CASSQSISTDTQYF; CDR3nt: TGTGCCAGCAGCCAAAGTATTAGCACAGATACGCAGTATTTT
v_gene: TRBV4-1; d_gene: TRBD1; abundance: .; j_gene: TRBJ1-4; CDR3aa: CASSQAEQGARSEKLFF; CDR3nt: TGCGCCAGCAGCCAAGCGGAACAGGGGGCGCGGAGCGAAAAACTGTTTTTT
v_gene: TRBV6-5; d_gene: .; abundance: .; j_gene: TRBJ2-7; CDR3aa: CASSYREFYEQYF; CDR3nt: TGTGCCAGCAGTTACAGGGAGTTCTACGAGCAGTACTTC
v_gene: TRBV15; d_gene: TRBD1; abundance: .; j_gene: TRBJ1-2; CDR3aa: CASSTGGGYGYTF; CDR3nt: TGTGCCTCCTCGACAGGGGGCGGCTATGGCTACACCTTC
v_gene: TRBV19; d_gene: .; abundance: .; j_gene: TRBJ1-5; CDR3aa: CASSILGNQPQHF; CDR3nt: TGTGCCAGTAGTATTTTAGGGAATCAGCCCCAGCATTTT
v_gene: TRBV7-2; d_gene: .; abundance: .; j_gene: TRBJ2-5; CDR3aa: CASSPWTRQETQYF; CDR3nt: TGTGCCAGCAGCCCCTGGACCCGACAAGAGACCCAGTACTTC
v_gene: TRBV18; d_gene: .; abundance: .; j_gene: TRBJ1-3; CDR3aa: CASSPVGATSSGNTIYF; CDR3nt: TGTGCCAGCTCACCGGTCGGGGCTACCAGCTCTGGAAACACCATATATTTT
v_gene: TRBV11-3; d_gene: TRBD1; abundance: .; j_gene: TRBJ2-1; CDR3aa: CASSGQTGDNEQFF; CDR3nt: TGTGCCAGCAGCGGACAGACAGGGGACAATGAGCAGTTCTTC
v_gene: TRBV5-1; d_gene: .; abundance: .; j_gene: TRBJ2-7; CDR3aa: CASSLGTDLSYEQYF; CDR3nt: TGCGCCAGCAGCTTGGGGACGGATCTCTCCTACGAGCAGTACTTC
v_gene: TRBV11-2; d_gene: .; abundance: .; j_gene: TRBJ1-2; CDR3aa: CASSGTWGQGYTF; CDR3nt: TGTGCCAGCAGCGGCACCTGGGGGCAAGGCTACACCTTC
v_gene: TRBV19; d_gene: TRBD1; abundance: .; j_gene: TRBJ1-1; CDR3aa: CASRDRYTEAFF; CDR3nt: TGTGCCAGTAGGGACAGGTACACTGAAGCTTTCTTT
v_gene: TRBV7-9; d_gene: .; abundance: .; j_gene: TRBJ2-2; CDR3aa: CASSLTLAGYGELFF; CDR3nt: TGTGCCAGCAGCTTAACCCTAGCCGGGTACGGGGAGCTGTTTTTT
v_gene: TRBV28; d_gene: .; abundance: .; j_gene: TRBJ2-7; CDR3aa: CASNQGAGNEQYF; CDR3nt: TGTGCCAGCAACCAGGGAGCAGGCAACGAGCAGTACTTC
v_gene: TRBV5-1; d_gene: TRBD1; abundance: .; j_gene: TRBJ2-1; CDR3aa: CASSWAQGANNEQFF; CDR3nt: TGCGCCAGCAGCTGGGCCCAGGGGGCGAACAATGAGCAGTTCTTC
v_gene: TRBV2; d_gene: .; abundance: few; j_gene: TRBJ2-7; CDR3aa: CASSPPGNGYEQYF; CDR3nt: TGTGCCAGCAGTCCTCCGGGGAACGGCTACGAGCAGTACTTC